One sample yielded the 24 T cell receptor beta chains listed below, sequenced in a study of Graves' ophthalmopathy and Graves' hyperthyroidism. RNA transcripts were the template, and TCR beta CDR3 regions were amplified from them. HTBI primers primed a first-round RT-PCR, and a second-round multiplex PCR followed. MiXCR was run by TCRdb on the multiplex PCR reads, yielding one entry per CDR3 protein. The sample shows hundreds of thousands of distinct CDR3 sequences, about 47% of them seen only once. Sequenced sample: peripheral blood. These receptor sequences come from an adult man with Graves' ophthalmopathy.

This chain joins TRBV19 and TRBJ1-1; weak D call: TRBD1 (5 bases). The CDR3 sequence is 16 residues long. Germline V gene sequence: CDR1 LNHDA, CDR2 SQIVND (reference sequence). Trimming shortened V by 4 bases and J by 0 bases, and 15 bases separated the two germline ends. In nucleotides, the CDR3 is TGTGCCAGTAGTAGGGCCGACAGCTTGTTGAACACTGAAGCTTTCTTT. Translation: CASSRADSLLNTEAFF.

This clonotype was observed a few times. The CDR3 bases are TGTGCCAGCAGCCCCGGCCCGGGGGCTAACTATGGCTACACCTTC. The encoded protein is CASSPGPGANYGYTF. The chain links TRBV7-3 to TRBJ1-2; perhaps TRBD1 as D (5 bases). The CDR3 consists of 15 residues. V was clipped by 5 bases and J by 0 bases, with 13 bases between them. The germline V gene has CDR1 SGHTA and CDR2 FQGTGA.

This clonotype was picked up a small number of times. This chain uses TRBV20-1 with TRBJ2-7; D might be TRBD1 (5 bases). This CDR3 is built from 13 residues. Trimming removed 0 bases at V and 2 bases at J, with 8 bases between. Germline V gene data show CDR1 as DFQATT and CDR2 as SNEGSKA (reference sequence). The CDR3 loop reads CSARDKGTYEQYF. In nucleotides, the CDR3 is TGCAGTGCTAGAGATAAGGGGACCTACGAGCAGTACTTC.

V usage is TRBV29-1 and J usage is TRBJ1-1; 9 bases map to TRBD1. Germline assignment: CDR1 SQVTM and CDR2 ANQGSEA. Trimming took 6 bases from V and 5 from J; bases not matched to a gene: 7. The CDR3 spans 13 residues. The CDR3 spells CSVRTGVETEAFF. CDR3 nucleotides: TGCAGCGTCAGGACAGGGGTGGAGACTGAAGCTTTCTTT. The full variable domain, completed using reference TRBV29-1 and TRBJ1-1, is SAVISQKPSRDICQRGTSLTIQCQVDSQVTMMFWYRQQPGQSLTLIATANQGSEATYESGFVIDKFPISRPNLTFSTLTVSNMSPEDSSIYLCSVRTGVETEAFFGQGTRLTVV.

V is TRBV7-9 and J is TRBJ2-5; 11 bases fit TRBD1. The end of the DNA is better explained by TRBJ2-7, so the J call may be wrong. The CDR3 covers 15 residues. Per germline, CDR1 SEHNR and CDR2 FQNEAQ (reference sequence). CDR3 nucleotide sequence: TGTGCCAGCAGCGAGGGACAGGGGGAAGGATACGAGCAGTACTTC. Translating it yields CASSEGQGEGYEQYF.

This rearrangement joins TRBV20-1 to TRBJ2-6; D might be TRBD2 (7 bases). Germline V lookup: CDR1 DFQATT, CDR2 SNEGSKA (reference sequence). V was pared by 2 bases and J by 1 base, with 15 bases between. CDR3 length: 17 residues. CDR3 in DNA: TGCAGTGCTAGACCAACGGGGGGCGGGTCTGGGGCCAACGTCCTGACTTTC. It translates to CSARPTGGGSGANVLTF.

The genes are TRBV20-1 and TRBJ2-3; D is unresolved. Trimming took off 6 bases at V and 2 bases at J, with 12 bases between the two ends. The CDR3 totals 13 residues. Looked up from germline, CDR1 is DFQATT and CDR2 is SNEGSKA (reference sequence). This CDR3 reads CSAVVDVTDTQYF. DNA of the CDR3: TGCAGTGCCGTTGTGGACGTCACAGATACGCAGTATTTT.

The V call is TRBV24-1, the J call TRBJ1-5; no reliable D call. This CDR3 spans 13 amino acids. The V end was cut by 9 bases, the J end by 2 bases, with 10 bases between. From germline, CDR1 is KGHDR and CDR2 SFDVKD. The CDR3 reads CATSRGGNQPQHF. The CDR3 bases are TGTGCCACCTCCCGTGGGGGCAATCAGCCCCAGCATTTT.

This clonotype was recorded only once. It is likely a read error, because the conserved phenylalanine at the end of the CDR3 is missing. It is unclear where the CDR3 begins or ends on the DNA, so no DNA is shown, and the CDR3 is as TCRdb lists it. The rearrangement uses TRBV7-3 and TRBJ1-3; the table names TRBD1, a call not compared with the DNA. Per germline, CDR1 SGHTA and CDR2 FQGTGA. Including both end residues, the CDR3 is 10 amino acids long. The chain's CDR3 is CASSRTGGVS.

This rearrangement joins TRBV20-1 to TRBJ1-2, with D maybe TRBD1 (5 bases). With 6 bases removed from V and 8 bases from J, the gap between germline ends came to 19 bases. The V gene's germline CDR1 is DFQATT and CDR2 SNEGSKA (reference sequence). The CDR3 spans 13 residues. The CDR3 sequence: CSAHDSLLGGYTF. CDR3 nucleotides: TGCAGTGCCCATGACAGTCTACTCGGAGGCTACACCTTC.

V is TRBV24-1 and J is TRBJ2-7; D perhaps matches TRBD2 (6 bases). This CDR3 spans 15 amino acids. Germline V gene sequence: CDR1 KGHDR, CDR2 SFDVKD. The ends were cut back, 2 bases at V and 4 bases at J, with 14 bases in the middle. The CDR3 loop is CATSDSRGGGYEQYF. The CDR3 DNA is TGTGCCACCAGTGATTCGAGGGGAGGTGGATACGAGCAGTACTTC.

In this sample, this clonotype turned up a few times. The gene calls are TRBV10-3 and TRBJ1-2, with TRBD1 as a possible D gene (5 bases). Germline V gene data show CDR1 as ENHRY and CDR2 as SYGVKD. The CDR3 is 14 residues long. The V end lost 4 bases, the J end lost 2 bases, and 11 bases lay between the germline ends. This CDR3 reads CAISGAGQNYGYTF. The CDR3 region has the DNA TGTGCCATCAGTGGGGCAGGGCAGAACTATGGCTACACCTTC.

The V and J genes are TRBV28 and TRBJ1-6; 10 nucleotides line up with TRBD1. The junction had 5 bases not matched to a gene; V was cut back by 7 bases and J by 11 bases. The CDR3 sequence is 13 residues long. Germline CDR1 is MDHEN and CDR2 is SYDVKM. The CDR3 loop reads CASKTGGRPPLHF. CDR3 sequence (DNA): TGTGCCAGCAAGACAGGGGGCAGGCCACCCCTCCACTTT.

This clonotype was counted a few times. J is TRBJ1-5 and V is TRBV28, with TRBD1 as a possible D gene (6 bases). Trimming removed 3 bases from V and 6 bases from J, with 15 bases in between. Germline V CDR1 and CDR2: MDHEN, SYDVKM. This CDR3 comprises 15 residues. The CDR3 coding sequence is TGTGCCAGCAGTTTTGGGGTGGCAGGGGTTCAGCCCCAGCATTTT. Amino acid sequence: CASSFGVAGVQPQHF.

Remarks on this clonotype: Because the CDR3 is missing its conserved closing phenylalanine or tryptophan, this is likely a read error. The DNA of the CDR3 is TGTGCCAGCAGCCCGGCAAGGCGCGAGGCCCAGTACCTC. Its protein product is CASSPARREAQYL. The genes are TRBV7-9 and TRBJ2-5; D is unresolved. V dropped 5 bases and J dropped 9 bases, with 16 bases sitting between them. Germline loops: CDR1 SEHNR, CDR2 FQNEAQ (reference sequence). This CDR3 region has 13 residues.

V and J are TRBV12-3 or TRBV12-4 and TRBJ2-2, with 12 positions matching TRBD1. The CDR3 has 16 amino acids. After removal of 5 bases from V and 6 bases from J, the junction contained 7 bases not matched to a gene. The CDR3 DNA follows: TGTGCCAGCAGTATAGGGGGACAGGGGGCGTCCGGGGAGCTGTTTTTT. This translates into CASSIGGQGASGELFF.

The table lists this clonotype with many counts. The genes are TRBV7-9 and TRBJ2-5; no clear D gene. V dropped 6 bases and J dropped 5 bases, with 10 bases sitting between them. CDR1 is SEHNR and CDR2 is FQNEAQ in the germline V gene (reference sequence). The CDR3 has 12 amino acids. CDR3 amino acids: CASSPPEETQYF. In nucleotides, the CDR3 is TGTGCCAGCAGTCCCCCGGAGGAGACCCAGTACTTC.

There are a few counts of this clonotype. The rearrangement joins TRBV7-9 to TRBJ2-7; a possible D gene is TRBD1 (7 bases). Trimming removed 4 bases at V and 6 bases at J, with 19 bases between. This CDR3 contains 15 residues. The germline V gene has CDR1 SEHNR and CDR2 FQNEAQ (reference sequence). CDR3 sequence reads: CASSSRQGLGFEQYF. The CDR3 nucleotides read TGTGCCAGCAGCTCGCGACAGGGACTCGGCTTCGAGCAGTACTTC.

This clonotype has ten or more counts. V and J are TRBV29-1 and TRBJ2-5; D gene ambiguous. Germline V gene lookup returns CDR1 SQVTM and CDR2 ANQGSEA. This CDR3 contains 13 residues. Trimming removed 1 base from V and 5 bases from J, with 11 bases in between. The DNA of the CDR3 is TGCAGCGTTGAAGGGACGGACGACGAGACCCAGTACTTC. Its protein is CSVEGTDDETQYF.

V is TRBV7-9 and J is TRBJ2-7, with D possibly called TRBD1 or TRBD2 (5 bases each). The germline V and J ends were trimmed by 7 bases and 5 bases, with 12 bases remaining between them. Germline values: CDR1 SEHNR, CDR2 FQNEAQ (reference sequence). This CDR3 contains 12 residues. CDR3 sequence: CASNSEGNEQYF. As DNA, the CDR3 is TGTGCCAGCAACTCAGAGGGGAACGAGCAGTACTTC.

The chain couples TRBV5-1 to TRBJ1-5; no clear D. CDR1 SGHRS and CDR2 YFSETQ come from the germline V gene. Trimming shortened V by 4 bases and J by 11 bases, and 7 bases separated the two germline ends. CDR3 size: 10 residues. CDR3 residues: CASSQLAQHF. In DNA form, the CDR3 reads TGCGCCAGCAGCCAACTAGCCCAGCATTTT.

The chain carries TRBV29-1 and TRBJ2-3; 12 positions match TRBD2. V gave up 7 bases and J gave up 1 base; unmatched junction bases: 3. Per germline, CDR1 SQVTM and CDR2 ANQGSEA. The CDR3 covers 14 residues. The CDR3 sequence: CSARLAGGTDTQYF. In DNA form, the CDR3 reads TGCAGCGCCCGACTAGCGGGGGGCACAGATACGCAGTATTTT.

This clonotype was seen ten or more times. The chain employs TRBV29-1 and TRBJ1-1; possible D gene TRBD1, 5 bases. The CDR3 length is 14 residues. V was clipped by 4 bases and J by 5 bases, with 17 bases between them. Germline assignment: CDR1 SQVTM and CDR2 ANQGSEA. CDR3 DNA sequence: TGCAGCGTTGGACAGAACCCCCAGGGAACTGAAGCTTTCTTT. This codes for CSVGQNPQGTEAFF.

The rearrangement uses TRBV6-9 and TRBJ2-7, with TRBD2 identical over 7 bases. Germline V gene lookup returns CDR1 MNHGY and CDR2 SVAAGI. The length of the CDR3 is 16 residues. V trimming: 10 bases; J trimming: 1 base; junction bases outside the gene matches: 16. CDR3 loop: CATKRLATPPSYEQYF. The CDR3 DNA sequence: TGTGCCACAAAGAGACTAGCAACTCCCCCATCCTACGAGCAGTACTTC.